This is a list of T cell receptor beta chains from one sample in a study of blood T cell repertoires in COVID-19. Repertoires were generated with immunoSEQ multiplex PCR, while TCRdb's copy carries only in-frame clones and drops some. The table shows roughly 410,000 clones, with around nine tenths occurring only once. What was sequenced was peripheral blood. The receptor source for this set is a woman aged 40 to 50 with COVID-19, enrolled during active disease. CDR3s include the opening cysteine and the closing phenylalanine or tryptophan. The order of the fields is D gene, V gene, clone size, J gene, CDR3 DNA, CDR3 protein. D genes are given only for firm matches. The size of a clone is reported for some rows only, either as once, few or many, or as a class for expanded clones.

D: TRBD1
V: TRBV28
size: .
J: TRBJ1-5
DNA: TGTGCCAGCAGAAAGGACAGGGGCGGACGTCAGCCCCAGCATTTT
CDR3: CASRKDRGGRQPQHF

D: TRBD1
V: TRBV28
size: .
J: TRBJ1-3
DNA: TGTGCCAGCAGTTCGTTTCGCGGGACAGGGTGGGGAAACACCATATATTTT
CDR3: CASSSFRGTGWGNTIYF

D: .
V: TRBV12-3/TRBV12-4
size: once
J: TRBJ1-2
DNA: TGTGCCAGCACGTATCGGTCGTATGGCTACACCTTC
CDR3: CASTYRSYGYTF

D: TRBD1
V: TRBV7-2
size: .
J: TRBJ1-1
DNA: TGTGCCAGCAGCTTTTTTGGACAGGGGTTGAGGAGTACTGAAGCTTTCTTT
CDR3: CASSFFGQGLRSTEAFF

D: TRBD2
V: TRBV5-5
size: .
J: TRBJ2-1
DNA: TGTGCCAGCAGCGTGACTAGCGGGAGGGCCACCTACAATGAGCAGTTCTTC
CDR3: CASSVTSGRATYNEQFF

D: TRBD2
V: TRBV20-1
size: .
J: TRBJ2-7
DNA: TGCAGTACGCTAGCGGGACCCGAGCAGTACTTC
CDR3: CSTLAGPEQYF

D: TRBD2
V: TRBV7-2
size: .
J: TRBJ2-1
DNA: TGTGCCAGCAGCCCAGGACTAGCGGGGATTCTGGATGAGCAGTTCTTC
CDR3: CASSPGLAGILDEQFF

D: .
V: TRBV28
size: .
J: TRBJ2-1
DNA: TGTGCCAGGCCTAGCGCAGACAATGAGCAGTTCTTC
CDR3: CARPSADNEQFF

D: .
V: TRBV5-6
size: .
J: TRBJ1-1
DNA: TGTGCCAGCAGCTTGGGATGGGCAGGGTTACTCAACACTGAAGCTTTCTTT
CDR3: CASSLGWAGLLNTEAFF

D: TRBD1
V: TRBV7-2
size: .
J: TRBJ2-1
DNA: TGTGCCAGCAGCGTCGACAGGGTACCCACCTACAATGAGCAGTTCTTC
CDR3: CASSVDRVPTYNEQFF

D: .
V: TRBV19
size: .
J: TRBJ1-1
DNA: TGTGCCAGTAGCCCAGTCACACGGGGGACTGAAGCTTTCTTT
CDR3: CASSPVTRGTEAFF

D: TRBD1
V: TRBV28
size: .
J: TRBJ2-7
DNA: TGTGCCAGCAGCTCCGCCGGGACAGGCCTCTGGGAGCAGTACTTC
CDR3: CASSSAGTGLWEQYF

D: .
V: TRBV28
size: .
J: TRBJ1-1
DNA: TGTGCCAGCAGTTTAGCGGCCAGCTTGAACACTGAAGCTTTCTTT
CDR3: CASSLAASLNTEAFF

D: TRBD1
V: TRBV15
size: .
J: TRBJ2-2
DNA: TGTGCCACCAGCAGAGATAGACAGGGCGCCGGGGAGCTGTTTTTT
CDR3: CATSRDRQGAGELFF

D: .
V: TRBV5-1
size: .
J: TRBJ2-5
DNA: TGCGCCAGCAGCTTGGTCGGGACAAGACAAGAGACCCAGTACTTC
CDR3: CASSLVGTRQETQYF

D: TRBD1
V: TRBV6-5
size: .
J: TRBJ1-6
DNA: TGTGCCAGCAGCTTGACAGGGGGCGATTCACCCCTCCACTTT
CDR3: CASSLTGGDSPLHF

D: TRBD2
V: TRBV9
size: .
J: TRBJ2-2
DNA: TGTGCCAGCAGCGCCACCTTCACTAGCGAAAACACCGGGGAGCTGTTTTTT
CDR3: CASSATFTSENTGELFF

D: .
V: TRBV11-3
size: .
J: TRBJ1-1
DNA: TGTGCCAGCAGCTTAGAGGGGGCGAACACTGAAGCTTTCTTT
CDR3: CASSLEGANTEAFF

D: TRBD2
V: TRBV5-1
size: few
J: TRBJ2-2
DNA: TGCGCCAGCAGCCAGGGACTAGCGGGGACCGGGGAGCTGTTTTTT
CDR3: CASSQGLAGTGELFF

D: TRBD2
V: TRBV5-1
size: once
J: TRBJ2-7
DNA: TGCGCCAGCAGCCAAAGCGGGAGGCACTCCTACGAGCAGTACTTC
CDR3: CASSQSGRHSYEQYF

D: .
V: TRBV30
size: .
J: TRBJ1-1
DNA: TGTGCCTTCCAGCGGGGCCGAACTGAAGCTTTCTTT
CDR3: CAFQRGRTEAFF

D: .
V: TRBV5-1
size: .
J: TRBJ1-4
DNA: TGCGCCAGCAGCCGCCCGGGAGAAGGTCGCGAAAAACTGTTTTTT
CDR3: CASSRPGEGREKLFF

D: TRBD1
V: TRBV19
size: .
J: TRBJ2-5
DNA: TGTGCCAGTAGTAAACCGGGACAGGGGTCAGAGACCCAGTACTTC
CDR3: CASSKPGQGSETQYF

D: TRBD1
V: TRBV11-2
size: .
J: TRBJ2-7
DNA: TGTGCCAGCAGCATCCGGGACAGGGTTAAGGCTACCGAGCAGTACTTC
CDR3: CASSIRDRVKATEQYF

D: TRBD1
V: TRBV28
size: .
J: TRBJ1-1
DNA: TGTGCCAGCAGTCTACAGGGGTTGAACACTGAAGCTTTCTTT
CDR3: CASSLQGLNTEAFF

D: TRBD1
V: TRBV5-4
size: .
J: TRBJ1-2
DNA: TGTGCCAGCAGCTTCCGGACAGGGTACGTTGGCTACACCTTC
CDR3: CASSFRTGYVGYTF

D: .
V: TRBV9
size: .
J: TRBJ1-1
DNA: TGTGCCAGCAGCGAAAATCAGGGGAACACTGAAGCTTTCTTT
CDR3: CASSENQGNTEAFF

D: .
V: TRBV28
size: .
J: TRBJ1-5
DNA: TGTGCCAGCAGTCGAACGGCAGGGTTTAGCAATCAGCCCCAGCATTTT
CDR3: CASSRTAGFSNQPQHF

D: TRBD1
V: TRBV5-4
size: .
J: TRBJ2-5
DNA: TGTGCCAGCAGCTTGAGGGACAGGGGGACCCAGTACTTC
CDR3: CASSLRDRGTQYF

D: TRBD1
V: TRBV5-4
size: .
J: TRBJ2-1
DNA: TGTGCCAGCAGCTTGAAGGGGGCGCTGATTGAGCAGTTCTTC
CDR3: CASSLKGALIEQFF

D: TRBD1
V: TRBV4-3
size: .
J: TRBJ2-7
DNA: TGCGCCAGCAGCCACGGAGGTGGACAGGCCCCGACCTACGAGCAGTACTTC
CDR3: CASSHGGGQAPTYEQYF

D: TRBD2
V: TRBV5-1
size: .
J: TRBJ2-3
DNA: TGCGCCAGCAGGCTGACTAGCTACGCAGATACGCAGTATTTT
CDR3: CASRLTSYADTQYF

D: TRBD1
V: TRBV19
size: .
J: TRBJ1-2
DNA: TGTGCCAGTAGCCGACAGGGGGCCCTAAACTATGGCTACACCTTC
CDR3: CASSRQGALNYGYTF

D: .
V: TRBV9
size: .
J: TRBJ2-2
DNA: TGTGCCAGCAGCCGAAGGATAACAGGGTATCACGGAACCGGGGAGCTGTTTTTT
CDR3: CASSRRITGYHGTGELFF

D: TRBD2
V: TRBV18
size: .
J: TRBJ2-1
DNA: TGTGCCAGCTCACTACTAGCGGGAGTCTACAATGAGCAGTTCTTC
CDR3: CASSLLAGVYNEQFF

D: .
V: TRBV29-1
size: .
J: TRBJ2-3
DNA: TGCAGCGTTTCTAGGGGGGGCCCCACAGATACGCAGTATTTT
CDR3: CSVSRGGPTDTQYF

D: .
V: TRBV2
size: .
J: TRBJ1-1
DNA: TGTGCCAGCAGTGTCGAAGAGGGTTATACTGAAGCTTTCTTT
CDR3: CASSVEEGYTEAFF

D: .
V: TRBV28
size: .
J: TRBJ1-1
DNA: TGTGCCAGCAAACAGGGGAACACTGAAGCTTTCTTT
CDR3: CASKQGNTEAFF

D: .
V: TRBV11-2
size: .
J: TRBJ1-1
DNA: TGTGCCAGCACCCAAATGACTGCGAACACTGAAGCTTTCTTT
CDR3: CASTQMTANTEAFF

D: TRBD1
V: TRBV7-2
size: .
J: TRBJ1-5
DNA: TGTGCCAGCAGCTCCCGGACAGGGGACAATCAGCCCCAGCATTTT
CDR3: CASSSRTGDNQPQHF

D: .
V: TRBV14
size: .
J: TRBJ1-4
DNA: TGTGCCAGCAGCCATTCCAGTGAAAAACTGTTTTTT
CDR3: CASSHSSEKLFF

D: .
V: TRBV6-6
size: .
J: TRBJ2-5
DNA: TGTGCCAGCAGTAAGGGGGTCCTCGGCGGGGAGACCCAGTACTTC
CDR3: CASSKGVLGGETQYF

D: TRBD1
V: TRBV7-2
size: .
J: TRBJ2-3
DNA: TGTGCCAGCAGTTCAAAACAGGGGGTACCTAGCACAGATACGCAGTATTTT
CDR3: CASSSKQGVPSTDTQYF

D: .
V: TRBV27
size: .
J: TRBJ2-1
DNA: TGTGCCAGCAGTCTCGGGGGAAGAGTAGATGAGCAGTTCTTC
CDR3: CASSLGGRVDEQFF

D: .
V: TRBV5-4
size: .
J: TRBJ2-2
DNA: TGTGCCAGCAGCAAGAGGGTTTCTGGCGGGACGAACACCGGGGAGCTGTTTTTT
CDR3: CASSKRVSGGTNTGELFF